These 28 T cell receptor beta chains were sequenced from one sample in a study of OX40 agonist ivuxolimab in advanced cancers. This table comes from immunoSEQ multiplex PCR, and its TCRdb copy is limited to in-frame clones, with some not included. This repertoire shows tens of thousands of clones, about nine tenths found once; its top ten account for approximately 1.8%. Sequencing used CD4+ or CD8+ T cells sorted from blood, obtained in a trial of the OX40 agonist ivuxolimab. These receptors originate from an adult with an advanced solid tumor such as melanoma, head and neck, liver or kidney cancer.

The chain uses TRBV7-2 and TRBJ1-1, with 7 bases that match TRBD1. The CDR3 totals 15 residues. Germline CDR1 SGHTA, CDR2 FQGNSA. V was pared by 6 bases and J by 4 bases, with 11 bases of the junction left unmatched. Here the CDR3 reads CASRPGGGSPTEAFF. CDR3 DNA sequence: TGTGCCAGCAGGCCAGGGGGGGGCTCGCCCACTGAAGCTTTCTTT.

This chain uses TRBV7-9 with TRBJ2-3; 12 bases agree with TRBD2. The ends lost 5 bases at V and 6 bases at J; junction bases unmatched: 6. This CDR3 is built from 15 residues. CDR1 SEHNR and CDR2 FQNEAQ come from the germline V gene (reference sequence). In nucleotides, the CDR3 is TGTGCCAGCAGCCAACGACTAGCGGGAGCGGATACGCAGTATTTT. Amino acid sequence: CASSQRLAGADTQYF.

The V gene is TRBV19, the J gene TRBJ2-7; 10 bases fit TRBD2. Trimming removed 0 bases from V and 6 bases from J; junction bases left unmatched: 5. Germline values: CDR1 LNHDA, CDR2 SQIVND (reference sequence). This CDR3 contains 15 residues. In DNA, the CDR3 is TGTGCCAGTAGTATAGATCCTAGCGGGAGTGGCGAGCAGTACTTC. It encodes CASSIDPSGSGEQYF.

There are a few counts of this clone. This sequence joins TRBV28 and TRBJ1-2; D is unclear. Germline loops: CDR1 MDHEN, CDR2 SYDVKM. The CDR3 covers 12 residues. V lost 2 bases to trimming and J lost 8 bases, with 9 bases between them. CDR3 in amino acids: CASSLRRWGYTF. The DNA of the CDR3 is TGTGCCAGCAGTTTAAGGCGCTGGGGCTACACCTTC.

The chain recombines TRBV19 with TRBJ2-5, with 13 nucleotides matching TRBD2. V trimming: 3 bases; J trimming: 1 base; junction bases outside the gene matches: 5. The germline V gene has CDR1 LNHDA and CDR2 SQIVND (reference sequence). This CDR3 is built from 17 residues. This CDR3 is CASSILGLAGSQETQYF. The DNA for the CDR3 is TGTGCCAGTAGTATCCTGGGACTAGCGGGGAGCCAAGAGACCCAGTACTTC.

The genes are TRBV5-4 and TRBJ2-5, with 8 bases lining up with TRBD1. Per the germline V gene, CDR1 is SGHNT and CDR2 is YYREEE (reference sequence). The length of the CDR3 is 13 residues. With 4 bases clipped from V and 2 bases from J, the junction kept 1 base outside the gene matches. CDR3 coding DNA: TGTGCCAGCAGCGGGGACAGGCAAGAGACCCAGTACTTC. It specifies CASSGDRQETQYF.

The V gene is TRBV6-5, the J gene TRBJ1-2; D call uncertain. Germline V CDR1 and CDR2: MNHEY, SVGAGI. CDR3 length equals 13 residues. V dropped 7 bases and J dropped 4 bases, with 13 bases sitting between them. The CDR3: CASTNFPLYGYTF. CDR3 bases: TGTGCCAGCACCAATTTTCCCCTCTATGGCTACACCTTC.

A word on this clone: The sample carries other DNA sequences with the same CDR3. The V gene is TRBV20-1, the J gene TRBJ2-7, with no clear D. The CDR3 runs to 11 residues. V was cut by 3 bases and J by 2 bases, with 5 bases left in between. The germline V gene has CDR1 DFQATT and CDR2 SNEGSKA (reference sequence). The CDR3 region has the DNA TGCAGTGCTAGGCCGGCCTACGAGCAGTACTTC. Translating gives CSARPAYEQYF.

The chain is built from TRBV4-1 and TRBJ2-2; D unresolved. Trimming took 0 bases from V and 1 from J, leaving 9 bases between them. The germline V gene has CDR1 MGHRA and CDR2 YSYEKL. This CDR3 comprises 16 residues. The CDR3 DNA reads TGCGCCAGCAGCCAAGAGGAGTCACAGAACACCGGGGAGCTGTTTTTT. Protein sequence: CASSQEESQNTGELFF.

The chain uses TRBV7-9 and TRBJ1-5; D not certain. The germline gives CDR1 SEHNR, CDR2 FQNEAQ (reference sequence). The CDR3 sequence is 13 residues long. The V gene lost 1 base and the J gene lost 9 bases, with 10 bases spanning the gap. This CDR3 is CASSLGQDRPQHF. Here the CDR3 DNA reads TGTGCCAGCAGCTTAGGTCAAGATAGGCCCCAGCATTTT.

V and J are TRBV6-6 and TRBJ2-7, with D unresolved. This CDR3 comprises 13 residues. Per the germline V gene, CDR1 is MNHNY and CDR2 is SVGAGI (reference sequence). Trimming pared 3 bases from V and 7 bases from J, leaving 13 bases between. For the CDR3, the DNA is TGTGCCAGCAGTTATCCCCCTTGGCGGGAGCAGTACTTC. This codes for CASSYPPWREQYF.

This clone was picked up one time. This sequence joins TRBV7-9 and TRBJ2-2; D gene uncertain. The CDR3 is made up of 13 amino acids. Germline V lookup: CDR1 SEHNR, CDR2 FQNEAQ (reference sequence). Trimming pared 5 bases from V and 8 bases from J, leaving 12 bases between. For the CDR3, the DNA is TGTGCCAGCAGCAACGAGATTGTTGGGGAGCTGTTTTTT. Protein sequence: CASSNEIVGELFF.

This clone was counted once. CDR3 coding DNA: TGTGCCACCAGCAGACCACCTCTTTACGAGCAGTACTTC. Encoded protein: CATSRPPLYEQYF. V usage is TRBV15 and J usage is TRBJ2-7; no firm D call. V was clipped by 2 bases and J by 4 bases, with 9 bases between them. This CDR3 spans 13 amino acids. The germline V gene has CDR1 LNHNV and CDR2 YYDKDF (reference sequence).

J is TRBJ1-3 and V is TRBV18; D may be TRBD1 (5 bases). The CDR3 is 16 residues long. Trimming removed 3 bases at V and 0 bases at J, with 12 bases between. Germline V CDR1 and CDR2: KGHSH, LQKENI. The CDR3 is CASSPDSGPSGNTIYF. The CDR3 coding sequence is TGTGCCAGCTCACCCGACAGCGGCCCCTCTGGAAACACCATATATTTT.

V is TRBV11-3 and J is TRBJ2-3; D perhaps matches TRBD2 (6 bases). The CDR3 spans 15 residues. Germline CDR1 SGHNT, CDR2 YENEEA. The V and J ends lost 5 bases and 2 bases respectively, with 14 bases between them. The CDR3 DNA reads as TGTGCCAGCAGCCGGGGAGGTCTGTTCACAGATACGCAGTATTTT. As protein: CASSRGGLFTDTQYF.

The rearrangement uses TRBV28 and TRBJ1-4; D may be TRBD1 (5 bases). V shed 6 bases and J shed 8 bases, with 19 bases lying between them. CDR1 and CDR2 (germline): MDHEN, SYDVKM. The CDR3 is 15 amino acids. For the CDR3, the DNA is TGTGCCAGCAGGACCACAGGCCTCGGGGGGGAAAAACTGTTTTTT. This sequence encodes CASRTTGLGGEKLFF.

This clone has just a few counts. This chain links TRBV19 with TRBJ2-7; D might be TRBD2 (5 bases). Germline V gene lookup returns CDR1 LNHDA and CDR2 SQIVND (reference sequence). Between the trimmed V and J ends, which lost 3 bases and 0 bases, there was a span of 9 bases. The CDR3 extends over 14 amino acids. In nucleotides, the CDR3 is TGTGCCAGTAGTATGAGGGCAACCTCCTACGAGCAGTACTTC. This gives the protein CASSMRATSYEQYF.

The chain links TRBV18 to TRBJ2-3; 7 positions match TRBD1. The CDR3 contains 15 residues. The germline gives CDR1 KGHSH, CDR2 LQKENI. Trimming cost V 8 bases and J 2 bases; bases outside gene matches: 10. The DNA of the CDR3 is TGTGCCAGCCAAACACTTGACAGGGTCACAGATACGCAGTATTTT. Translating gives CASQTLDRVTDTQYF.

In DNA form, the CDR3 reads TGTGCCAGCAGTGCGCCTCGCCAGGGGAACATTCAGTACTTC. It specifies CASSAPRQGNIQYF. The chain combines TRBV6-1 with TRBJ2-4; the D gene is possibly TRBD1 (6 bases). This CDR3 has 14 amino acids. Germline loops: CDR1 MNHNS, CDR2 SASEGT. V lost 4 bases to trimming and J lost 7 bases, with 14 bases between them.

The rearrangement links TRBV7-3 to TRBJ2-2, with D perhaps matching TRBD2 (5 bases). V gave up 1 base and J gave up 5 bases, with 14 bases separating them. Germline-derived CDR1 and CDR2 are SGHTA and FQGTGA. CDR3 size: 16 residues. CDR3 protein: CASSLKGRGQTGELFF. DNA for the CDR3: TGTGCCAGCAGCTTAAAGGGCCGGGGTCAAACCGGGGAGCTGTTTTTT.

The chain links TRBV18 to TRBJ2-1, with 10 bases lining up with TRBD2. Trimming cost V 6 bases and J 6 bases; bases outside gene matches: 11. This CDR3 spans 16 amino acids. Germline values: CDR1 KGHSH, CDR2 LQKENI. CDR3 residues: CASSRTSGRASNEQFF. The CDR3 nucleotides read TGTGCCAGCTCCCGGACGAGCGGGAGGGCGAGCAATGAGCAGTTCTTC. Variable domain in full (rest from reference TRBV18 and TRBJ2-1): NAGVMQNPRHLVRRRGQEARLRCSPMKGHSHVYWYRQLPEEGLKFMVYLQKENIIDESGMPKERFSAEFPKEGPSILRIQQVVRGDSAAYFCASSRTSGRASNEQFFGPGTRLTVL.

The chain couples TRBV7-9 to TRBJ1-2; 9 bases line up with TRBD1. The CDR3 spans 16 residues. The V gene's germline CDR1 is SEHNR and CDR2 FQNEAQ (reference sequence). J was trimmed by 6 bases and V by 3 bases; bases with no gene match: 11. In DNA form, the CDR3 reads TGTGCCAGCAGCTTTTCATCTCTTAGGACAGGGGATGGCTACACCTTC. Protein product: CASSFSSLRTGDGYTF.

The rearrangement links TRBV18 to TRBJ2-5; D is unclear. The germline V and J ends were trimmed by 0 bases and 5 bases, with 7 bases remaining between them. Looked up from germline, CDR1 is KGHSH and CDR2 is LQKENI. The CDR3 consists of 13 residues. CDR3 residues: CASSPPPRETQYF. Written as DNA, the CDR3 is TGTGCCAGCTCACCACCACCGCGGGAGACCCAGTACTTC. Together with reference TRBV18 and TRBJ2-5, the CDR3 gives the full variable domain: NAGVMQNPRHLVRRRGQEARLRCSPMKGHSHVYWYRQLPEEGLKFMVYLQKENIIDESGMPKERFSAEFPKEGPSILRIQQVVRGDSAAYFCASSPPPRETQYFGPGTRLLVL.

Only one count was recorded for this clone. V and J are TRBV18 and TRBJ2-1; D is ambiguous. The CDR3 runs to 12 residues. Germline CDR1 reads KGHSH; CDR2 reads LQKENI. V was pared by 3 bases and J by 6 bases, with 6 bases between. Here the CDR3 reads CASSPPLNEQFF. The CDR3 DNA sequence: TGTGCCAGCTCACCCCCACTCAATGAGCAGTTCTTC.

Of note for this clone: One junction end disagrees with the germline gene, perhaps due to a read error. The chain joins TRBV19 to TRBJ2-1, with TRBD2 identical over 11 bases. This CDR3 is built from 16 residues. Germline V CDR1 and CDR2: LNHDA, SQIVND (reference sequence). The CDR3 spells CASSSGRGVSYNEQFF. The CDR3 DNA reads TGTGCCAGCAGTAGCGGGAGGGGGGTATCCTACAATGAGCAGTTCTTC.

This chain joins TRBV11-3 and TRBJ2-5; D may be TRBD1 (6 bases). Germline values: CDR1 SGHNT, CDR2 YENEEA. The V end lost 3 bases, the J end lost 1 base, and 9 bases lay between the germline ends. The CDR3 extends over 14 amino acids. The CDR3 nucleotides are TGTGCCAGCAGCTTCAGGGGTTTCCAAGAGACCCAGTACTTC. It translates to CASSFRGFQETQYF. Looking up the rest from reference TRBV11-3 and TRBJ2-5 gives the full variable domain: EAGVVQSPRYKIIEKKQPVAFWCNPISGHNTLYWYLQNLGQGPELLIRYENEEAVDDSQLPKDRFSAERLKGVDSTLKIQPAELGDSAVYLCASSFRGFQETQYFGPGTRLLVL.

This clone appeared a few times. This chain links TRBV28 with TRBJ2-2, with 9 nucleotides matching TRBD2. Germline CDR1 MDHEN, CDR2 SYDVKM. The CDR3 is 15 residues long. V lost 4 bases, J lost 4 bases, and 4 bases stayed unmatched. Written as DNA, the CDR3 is TGTGCCAGCAGTTATTCTAGCGGGGTCACCGGGGAGCTGTTTTTT. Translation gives CASSYSSGVTGELFF.

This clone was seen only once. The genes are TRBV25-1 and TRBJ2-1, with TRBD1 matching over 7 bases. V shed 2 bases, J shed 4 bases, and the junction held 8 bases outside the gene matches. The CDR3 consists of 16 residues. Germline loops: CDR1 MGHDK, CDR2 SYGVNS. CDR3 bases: TGTGCCAGCAGTGAAAACCGGGACAGTTTATACAATGAGCAGTTCTTC. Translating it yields CASSENRDSLYNEQFF.